The 14 T cell receptor beta chains below come from one sample, sequenced in a study of OX40 agonist ivuxolimab in advanced cancers. The assay was immunoSEQ multiplex PCR, and TCRdb's table has in-frame clones only and misses some. The table lists approximately 68,000 clones, around 87% of them singletons. The sample consisted of CD4+ or CD8+ T cells sorted from blood, taken in a trial of the OX40 agonist ivuxolimab. All receptors derive from an adult with an advanced solid tumor such as melanoma, head and neck, liver or kidney cancer.

This rearrangement joins TRBV5-1 to TRBJ2-5; no reliable D call. V was cut by 4 bases and J by 5 bases, with 6 bases left in between. The CDR3 contains 11 residues. Germline assignment: CDR1 SGHRS and CDR2 YFSETQ. The CDR3 protein is CASSKDETQYF. The CDR3 coding sequence is TGCGCCAGCAGCAAGGATGAGACCCAGTACTTC.

This chain links TRBV6-1 with TRBJ1-3; 10 nucleotides agree with TRBD1. V was clipped by 5 bases and J by 0 bases; unmatched bases: 10. Germline V gene lookup returns CDR1 MNHNS and CDR2 SASEGT. This CDR3 contains 18 residues. The CDR3 DNA is TGTGCCAGCAGTCAAGAGGGACAGGGGATACCCTCTGGAAACACCATATATTTT. Its protein is CASSQEGQGIPSGNTIYF.

The J gene is TRBJ2-6, the V gene TRBV19; 8 nucleotides line up with TRBD1. The length of the CDR3 is 15 residues. The J segment lost 4 bases and the V segment lost 5 bases, leaving 4 bases of the junction unmatched. Germline CDR1 is LNHDA and CDR2 is SQIVND (reference sequence). CDR3 loop: CASSYQGAGANVLTF. The CDR3 nucleotides are TGTGCCAGTAGTTACCAGGGGGCGGGGGCCAACGTCCTGACTTTC.

The gene calls are TRBV9 and TRBJ1-4, with 9 bases matching TRBD1. The ends lost 3 bases at V and 5 bases at J; junction bases unmatched: 5. The CDR3 totals 15 residues. CDR1 is SGDLS and CDR2 is YYNGEE in the germline V gene. The CDR3 spells CASSGQGTGNEKLFF. The CDR3 DNA reads TGTGCCAGCAGCGGACAGGGGACAGGGAATGAAAAACTGTTTTTT. The complete variable domain, with remaining parts taken from reference TRBV9 and TRBJ1-4, reads DSGVTQTPKHLITATGQRVTLRCSPRSGDLSVYWYQQSLDQGLQFLIQYYNGEERAKGNILERFSAQQFPDLHSELNLSSLELGDSALYFCASSGQGTGNEKLFFGSGTQLSVL.

J is TRBJ1-2 and V is TRBV2; D might be TRBD1 (5 bases). Germline-derived CDR1 and CDR2 are SNHLY and FYNNEI. CDR3 length: 14 residues. The ends were cut back, 2 bases at V and 6 bases at J, with 13 bases in the middle. Written as DNA, the CDR3 is TGTGCCAGCAGTGAACCGACAGAGCTCCATGGCTACACCTTC. Amino acids: CASSEPTELHGYTF.

The chain carries TRBV11-2 and TRBJ2-7, with 10 bases identical to TRBD2. The CDR3 runs to 14 residues. In germline, CDR1 is SGHAT, CDR2 FQNNGV. V dropped 6 bases and J dropped 2; count of bases not matched to a gene: 4. CDR3 residues: CASSRLAGPYEQYF. The CDR3 DNA sequence: TGTGCCAGCAGTCGACTAGCGGGCCCCTACGAGCAGTACTTC.

The sample holds a few counts of this clone. This rearrangement joins TRBV7-9 to TRBJ1-6; weak D call: TRBD1 (5 bases). V was shortened by 1 base and J by 10 bases, with 11 bases between the two germline ends. Germline V gene data show CDR1 as SEHNR and CDR2 as FQNEAQ (reference sequence). The CDR3 covers 14 residues. For the CDR3, the DNA is TGTGCCAGCAGCTTAGATGGGGCCTCATCACCCCTCCACTTT. Translation: CASSLDGASSPLHF.

In its sample, this clone was seen a few times. The V and J genes are TRBV29-1 and TRBJ2-7; D possibly corresponds to TRBD2 (5 bases). Per the germline V gene, CDR1 is SQVTM and CDR2 is ANQGSEA. Trimming stripped 7 bases from V and 7 bases from J, with 26 bases between. The CDR3 contains 15 residues. For the CDR3, the DNA is TGCAGCGCGGAGGTGGTGGTAGCAGGTTCGAGGGAGCAGTACTTC. It is translated as CSAEVVVAGSREQYF.

V and J are TRBV7-3 and TRBJ2-5, with D perhaps TRBD2 (6 bases). Germline CDR1 is SGHTA and CDR2 is FQGTGA. This CDR3 has 14 residues. V was shortened by 1 base and J by 5 bases, with 11 bases between the two germline ends. CDR3 coding DNA: TGTGCCAGCAGCTTAAGTTCGGGAGCGGAGACCCAGTACTTC. Translation: CASSLSSGAETQYF.

The V and J genes are TRBV27 and TRBJ2-3, with TRBD1 identical over 7 bases. With 1 base clipped from V and 3 bases from J, the junction kept 7 bases outside the gene matches. Looked up from germline, CDR1 is MNHEY and CDR2 is SMNVEV (reference sequence). The CDR3 is made up of 16 amino acids. CDR3 DNA sequence: TGTGCCAGCAGTTTATTAGTAGGGGGCGGGACAGATACGCAGTATTTT. Translation: CASSLLVGGGTDTQYF.

As DNA, the CDR3 is TGTGCCAGCAGCCCAGCGGGGAGCTCCTACAATGAGCAGTTCTTC. Its protein product is CASSPAGSSYNEQFF. The rearrangement uses TRBV7-9 and TRBJ2-1, with 7 bases aligning to TRBD2. Germline V lookup: CDR1 SEHNR, CDR2 FQNEAQ (reference sequence). V lost 5 bases and J lost 0; bases outside the gene matches: 4. The CDR3 covers 15 residues.

CDR3 region: CASTPEMNTEAFF. The CDR3 DNA is TGCGCCAGCACGCCAGAGATGAACACTGAAGCTTTCTTT. The chain couples TRBV5-1 to TRBJ1-1; no definite D call. The length of the CDR3 is 13 residues. The germline CDR1 and CDR2 sequences are SGHRS and YFSETQ. V was clipped by 6 bases and J by 0 bases, with 9 bases between them.

In this sample, this clone turned up once. For the CDR3, the DNA is TGTGCCAGCCCACCCACAGAGAACACTGAAGCTTTCTTT. Translation gives CASPPTENTEAFF. V usage is TRBV6-6 and J usage is TRBJ1-1; D unclear. The CDR3 extends over 13 amino acids. V was pared by 8 bases and J by 1 base, with 11 bases between. Germline values: CDR1 MNHNY, CDR2 SVGAGI (reference sequence).

The rearrangement joins TRBV7-9 to TRBJ1-6, with TRBD1 matching over 8 bases. Germline trimming cut 5 bases from V and 9 bases from J; bases unmatched to any gene: 12. Germline V gene lookup returns CDR1 SEHNR and CDR2 FQNEAQ (reference sequence). The length of the CDR3 is 16 residues. The CDR3 DNA sequence: TGTGCCAGCAGCCATACCCCCGCCAGGGGGCGTTCACCCCTCCACTTT. The encoded protein is CASSHTPARGRSPLHF.